This T cell receptor (beta chain) stems from a study of T-cell reconstitution after alpha-beta-depleted transplantation in children (dated by TCRdb to 2016 to 2017). Concerning the study at large: T-cell immune reconstitution after TCRalphabeta/CD19-depleted allogeneic hematopoietic cell transplantation in children was quantitatively tracked in the study by means of TCR repertoire profiling.

The library was made by PCR. The run used an Illumina HiSeq 2500. TCR library preparation used molecular barcoding, with unique molecular identifiers applied to normalize quantification of the TCRbeta repertoire. TCRdb took the public reads, trimmed them with fastp at Q25, ran MiXCR for clone calling and kept in-frame beta chains. Duplicate CDR3 protein sequences are folded into a single record with the most common DNA and genes. This sample is represented by roughly 500,000 distinct CDR3 sequences; approximately 32% of them were singletons. Together, the top ten hold around 2.5% of the sample. This clonotype came up a few times. Its antigen is still unknown. No base quality values were provided; no much bigger clone lies one nucleotide off. From its cysteine to its phenylalanine, the CDR3 spans 11 amino acids. CDR3 DNA is the only sequence kept; it has 33 bases, read in frame from the first base. Deletion took 7 bases off V and 7 bases off J, with a span of 8 bases between the germline ends.

Recombination connected TRBV12-3 or TRBV12-4 to TRBJ2-1; too little of a D gene remains to name it. The origin of this receptor is a human donor who donated a stem cell graft to a child with aplastic anemia. The sequencing here drew on PBMCs from the stem cell graft donor, taken from the stem cell graft. The bases are TGTGCCAGCAATATCGGAAATGAGCAGTTCTTC. Translation gives CASNIGNEQFF.